This is a list of T cell receptor beta chains from one sample in a study of sequential checkpoint blockade in melanoma. Profiled with immunoSEQ multiplex PCR; TCRdb holds only in-frame clones, not every one. The sample lists under 9,500 clones, 45% to 60% occurring once. The sequencing used CD8+ T cells sorted from blood (inferred from file names), collected from a patient given nivolumab and ipilimumab in sequence. The receptors originated from a human donor with melanoma. Both conserved end residues are part of each CDR3. A D gene is named only where the DNA matches it firmly. Not every row has a clone size; where given, it reads once, few, many or a size class.

V gene	J gene	D gene	clone size	CDR3 DNA	CDR3 protein
TRBV6-1	TRBJ1-3	NA	NA	TGTGCCAGCAGTGAAGTTGTATACGGGGGAGGAAACACCATATATTTT	CASSEVVYGGGNTIYF
TRBV7-2	TRBJ2-5	NA	NA	TGTGCCAGCAGCTTATGGCTCCAAGAGACCCAGTACTTC	CASSLWLQETQYF
TRBV7-9	TRBJ1-2	NA	NA	TGTGCCAGCAGCTTCCAGGGGATCCTTAACTATGGCTACACCTTC	CASSFQGILNYGYTF
TRBV7-8	TRBJ2-5	TRBD2	once	TGTGCCAGCAGCTTAAATAGCGGGAGCCAAGAGACCCAGTACTTC	CASSLNSGSQETQYF
TRBV7-9	TRBJ2-5	TRBD2	NA	TGTGCCAGCAGCCCCCAAGCGGGGCAGAAACAAGAGACCCAGTACTTC	CASSPQAGQKQETQYF
TRBV9	TRBJ2-7	NA	NA	TGTGCCAGCAGCGTATCCCATGCCTACGAGCAGTACTTC	CASSVSHAYEQYF
TRBV28	TRBJ2-5	NA	NA	TGTGCCAGCAGTTTAAGACAGACATTACAAGAGACCCAGTACTTC	CASSLRQTLQETQYF
TRBV9	TRBJ1-2	NA	NA	TGTGCCAGCAGCGCCGAGGCCAGGGAACTTGGCTACACCTTC	CASSAEARELGYTF
TRBV29-1	TRBJ2-5	TRBD2	NA	TGCAGCGTGACAGTCCCTAGCGGGATTGAGACCCAGTACTTC	CSVTVPSGIETQYF
TRBV5-8	TRBJ2-5	NA	NA	TGTGCCAGCAGCTTAGAGATATATCAAGAGACCCAGTACTTC	CASSLEIYQETQYF
TRBV5-1	TRBJ2-1	TRBD1	NA	TGCGCCAGCAGCCGCTGGGAGACAGGGGTTTACAATGAGCAGTTCTTC	CASSRWETGVYNEQFF
TRBV30	TRBJ2-1	TRBD1	NA	TGTGCCTGGAGTGTGGGACAGGGGGCGAGAGAGCAGTTCTTC	CAWSVGQGAREQFF
TRBV7-3	TRBJ2-5	NA	NA	TGTGCCAGCAGCTTAAACTCGCAAGAGACCCAGTACTTC	CASSLNSQETQYF
TRBV7-8	TRBJ2-1	TRBD2	NA	TGTGCCAGCATCTTAGGTTGGCTAGCGGATTCCTACAATGAGCAGTTCTTC	CASILGWLADSYNEQFF
TRBV7-2	TRBJ2-1	TRBD2	NA	TGTGCCAGCAGCTCAAGCGGGAGATCCTACAATGAGCAGTTCTTC	CASSSSGRSYNEQFF
TRBV27	TRBJ1-6	NA	NA	TGTGCCAGCAGTTTGCGGGTAGCCAGGGGAAATTCACCCCTCCACTTT	CASSLRVARGNSPLHF
TRBV13	TRBJ1-2	NA	NA	TGTGCCAGCAGCTTAGGATCAAACTATGGCTACACCTTC	CASSLGSNYGYTF
TRBV5-6	TRBJ2-5	TRBD2	few	TGTGCCAGCAGCTCCCAGACTAGCGGGAGGATTGGAGAGACCCAGTACTTC	CASSSQTSGRIGETQYF
TRBV2	TRBJ1-2	NA	NA	TGTGCCAGCAGTGAAGGGGGAGAGGACTACTATGGCTACACCTTC	CASSEGGEDYYGYTF
TRBV6-4	TRBJ2-3	TRBD1	NA	TGTGCCAGCAGTGACTCGACAGGGGGGGGCACAGATACGCAGTATTTT	CASSDSTGGGTDTQYF
TRBV7-6	TRBJ2-7	NA	few	TGTGCCAGCAGCCCAGCGGGCTCCTACGAGCAGTACTTC	CASSPAGSYEQYF
TRBV11-2	TRBJ1-6	NA	few	TGTGCCAGCACCCCCGGGGAGGGTATGAATTCACCCCTCCACTTT	CASTPGEGMNSPLHF
TRBV19	TRBJ2-3	NA	NA	TGTGCCAGTAGTCTCTTTGAGACAGATACGCAGTATTTT	CASSLFETDTQYF
TRBV7-8	TRBJ2-1	NA	NA	TGTGCCAGCAGCACTAACAATGAGCAGTTCTTC	CASSTNNEQFF
TRBV9	TRBJ2-2	NA	NA	TGTGCCAGCAGCGTAGGGACTCTCACCGGGGAGCTGTTTTTT	CASSVGTLTGELFF
TRBV28	TRBJ2-7	TRBD2	few	TGTGCCAGCAGCCACGGACTAGCGGAGCAGTACTTC	CASSHGLAEQYF
TRBV4-3	TRBJ2-5	NA	NA	TGCGCCAGCAGCCAAACGGTACAAGAGACCCAGTACTTC	CASSQTVQETQYF
TRBV6-4	TRBJ2-3	TRBD2	few	TGTGCCAGCAGTGACGACGAGCGGGGGGGATCAGATACGCAGTATTTT	CASSDDERGGSDTQYF
TRBV7-4	TRBJ1-3	NA	NA	TGTGCCAGCAAATTAGGGGGGGAGGGTATCGGAAACACCATATATTTT	CASKLGGEGIGNTIYF
TRBV5-4	TRBJ2-1	TRBD2	few	TGCGCCAGCAGTCCTAGCGGGACTGAACAGTTCTTC	CASSPSGTEQFF
TRBV28	TRBJ2-1	NA	NA	TGTGCCAGCAGGCTACCAGGGGTCAATGAGCAGTTCTTC	CASRLPGVNEQFF
TRBV5-5	TRBJ1-5	NA	NA	TGTGCCAGCAGCTTGGGGACATATAGCAATCAGCCCCAGCATTTT	CASSLGTYSNQPQHF
TRBV4-1	TRBJ1-4	NA	few	TGCGCCAGCAGCCAAGACTTGGGGGGTAACGTTGAAAAACTGTTTTTT	CASSQDLGGNVEKLFF
TRBV2	TRBJ2-2	TRBD1	NA	TGTGCCAGCAGTCCAGACCGACAGGGGTTGAACCGGGGAGCTGTTTTT	CASSPDRQGLNRGAVF
TRBV4-2	TRBJ2-1	TRBD1	NA	TGTGCCAGCAGCCAAGACCCGGGACAGGGGGCGTACAATGAGCAGTTCTTC	CASSQDPGQGAYNEQFF
TRBV27	TRBJ1-6	NA	NA	TGTGCCAGCAGTTTATCGTTCCTCGGTTCCTATAATTCACCCCTCCACTTT	CASSLSFLGSYNSPLHF
TRBV10-2	TRBJ2-7	TRBD1	NA	TGCGCCAGCAGTGAGTCAAGGGGGCGGCACGAGCAGTACTTC	CASSESRGRHEQYF
TRBV9	TRBJ2-3	TRBD1	NA	TGTGCCAGCAGCGTACGGCAGGGGGCGAGCACAGATACGCAGTATTTT	CASSVRQGASTDTQYF
TRBV19	TRBJ1-1	NA	medium-sized	TGTGCCAGTAGTTGGCGGGAGGGAGGCACTGAAGCTTTCTTT	CASSWREGGTEAFF
TRBV13	TRBJ2-4	NA	NA	TGTGCCAGCAGCTTAGTGAGGTCGTCTAGCGTAGATCATGAAAACATTCAGTACTTC	CASSLVRSSSVDHENIQYF
TRBV7-8	TRBJ2-5	NA	medium-sized	TGTGCCAGCAGCTTAGTTTCCAGGGCTCGCATGGAGACCCAGTACTTC	CASSLVSRARMETQYF
TRBV4-3	TRBJ2-7	NA	few	TGCGCCAGCCCGCACAGGGTCCACGAGCAGTACTTC	CASPHRVHEQYF
TRBV18	TRBJ1-2	NA	few	TGTGCCAGCTCACCACCGCAGGGGCTGCACTATGGCTACACCTTC	CASSPPQGLHYGYTF
TRBV7-2	TRBJ2-6	NA	NA	TGTGCCAGCAGCCCCAAGGGGGTGGGTTTGACCAACGTCCTGACTTTC	CASSPKGVGLTNVLTF
TRBV5-1	TRBJ1-2	NA	NA	TGCGCCAGCAGCTTAGGGGGGGGATCTTATGGCTACACCTTC	CASSLGGGSYGYTF
TRBV4-2	TRBJ2-5	NA	NA	TGTGCCAGCAGCCCGGACAGCGGGACCCAGTACTTC	CASSPDSGTQYF
TRBV30	TRBJ1-1	TRBD1	NA	TGTGCCTGGAGCGCAGGGGGCACTGAAGCTTTCTTT	CAWSAGGTEAFF
TRBV27	TRBJ2-1	NA	NA	TGTGCCAGCAGTGCCGCAGGGGGGTACACCAATGAGCAGTTCTTC	CASSAAGGYTNEQFF
TRBV7-6	TRBJ2-7	TRBD1	NA	TGTGCCAGCAGCTCACCGGGACAGCCCTACGAGCAGTACTTC	CASSSPGQPYEQYF
TRBV5-8	TRBJ2-7	NA	NA	TGTGCCAGCAGCTTGGGGCAAGACTACGAGCAGTACTTC	CASSLGQDYEQYF